The 25 T cell receptor beta chains below were found in one sample sequenced in a study of PD-1 blockade in classical Hodgkin lymphoma. Indicated time point: newly diagnosed, previously untreated cHL patient sample. CD8+ T cell isolation from thawed PBMCs was performed by magnetic negative selection. Measured with immunoSEQ multiplex PCR; TCRdb has only the in-frame clones, and not every one. The table records approximately 9,000 clones, around 86% of them present only once. The sequenced material came from CD8+ T cells from blood. The origin of the receptors is a human donor with classical Hodgkin lymphoma.

CDR3 nucleotides: TGTGCCAGCAGCCCTAGGCTCGGGAATGAAAAACTGTTTTTT. Its protein is CASSPRLGNEKLFF. This rearrangement joins TRBV14 to TRBJ1-4; unclear D gene. Germline CDR1 and CDR2: SGHDN and FVKESK. Trimming removed 4 bases at V and 5 bases at J, with 11 bases between. The CDR3 is 14 amino acids.

The chain has TRBV7-6 and TRBJ2-7; unclear D gene. CDR1 and CDR2 (germline): SGHVS, FNYEAQ. The CDR3 contains 13 residues. The ends were cut back, 2 bases at V and 3 bases at J, with 8 bases in the middle. CDR3 sequence reads: CASSLRQSYEQYF. The CDR3 DNA follows: TGTGCCAGCAGCTTACGGCAGAGCTACGAGCAGTACTTC.

This chain links TRBV5-1 with TRBJ1-5, with TRBD1 as a possible D gene (5 bases). CDR1 is SGHRS, CDR2 YFSETQ, per germline. The germline V and J ends were trimmed by 2 bases and 11 bases, with 14 bases remaining between them. The CDR3 sequence is 13 residues long. In nucleotides, the CDR3 is TGCGCCAGCAGCTTAAGGGACGGAGGGGCCCAGCATTTT. Its translation: CASSLRDGGAQHF.

V usage is TRBV2 and J usage is TRBJ2-3; the match to TRBD2 covers 8 bases. The V gene end was trimmed by 8 bases and the J gene end by 3 bases; junction bases not matched to a gene: 13. Germline V CDR1 and CDR2: SNHLY, FYNNEI. This CDR3 contains 16 residues. The CDR3 region is CASGLDRGGWTDTQYF. CDR3 bases: TGTGCCAGCGGGTTGGACCGGGGGGGGTGGACAGATACGCAGTATTTT.

The chain has TRBV29-1 and TRBJ1-1, with a weak D call TRBD1 (5 bases). Trimming left V 4 bases short and J 3 bases short, with 9 bases between. The CDR3 runs to 12 residues. The germline V gene encodes CDR1 SQVTM and CDR2 ANQGSEA. This CDR3 reads CSVGWGYTEAFF. CDR3 nucleotides: TGCAGCGTTGGGTGGGGGTACACTGAAGCTTTCTTT.

CDR3 protein: CASSRASEAYEKLFF. As DNA, the CDR3 is TGTGCCAGCTCCCGCGCTTCGGAAGCTTATGAAAAACTGTTTTTT. The chain carries TRBV11-2 and TRBJ1-4; D call uncertain. V gave up 8 bases and J gave up 6 bases, with 19 bases separating them. Looked up from germline, CDR1 is SGHAT and CDR2 is FQNNGV. The CDR3 extends over 15 amino acids.

The V call is TRBV7-9, the J call TRBJ1-2, with a tentative D call TRBD1 (6 bases). The CDR3 is 14 residues long. The germline gives CDR1 SEHNR, CDR2 FQNEAQ (reference sequence). V shed 5 bases and J shed 8 bases, with 18 bases lying between them. DNA for the CDR3: TGTGCCAGCAGCGCCCGGCAGGGGCCAGGAGGCTACACCTTC. Translation gives CASSARQGPGGYTF. The full variable domain, in which reference TRBV7-9 and TRBJ1-2 provide the parts outside the CDR3, is DTGVSQNPRHKITKRGQNVTFRCDPISEHNRLYWYRQTLGQGPEFLTYFQNEAQLEKSRLLSDRFSAERPKGSFSTLEIQRTEQGDSAMYLCASSARQGPGGYTFGSGTRLTVV.

V is TRBV11-2 and J is TRBJ1-1; D gene uncertain. Trimming pared 1 base from V and 1 base from J, leaving 7 bases between. Germline V gene lookup returns CDR1 SGHAT and CDR2 FQNNGV. The CDR3 runs to 14 residues. CDR3 loop: CASSLVGGNTEAFF. For the CDR3, the DNA is TGTGCCAGCAGCTTAGTAGGAGGGAACACTGAAGCTTTCTTT. The full variable domain, in which reference TRBV11-2 and TRBJ1-1 provide the parts outside the CDR3, is EAGVAQSPRYKIIEKRQSVAFWCNPISGHATLYWYQQILGQGPKLLIQFQNNGVVDDSQLPKDRFSAERLKGVDSTLKIQPAKLEDSAVYLCASSLVGGNTEAFFGQGTRLTVV.

V gene TRBV19 combines with J gene TRBJ1-2; 7 bases are shared with TRBD1. Unmatched junction bases numbered 11, after V lost 6 bases and J lost 4 bases. The CDR3 sequence is 15 residues long. CDR1 and CDR2 from the germline V gene are LNHDA and SQIVND (reference sequence). The CDR3 here is CASRPTGQRLYGYTF. For the CDR3, the DNA is TGTGCCAGTAGACCGACGGGACAGAGGCTCTATGGCTACACCTTC.

The chain couples TRBV4-1 to TRBJ2-3, with 13 bases that match TRBD2. CDR1 and CDR2 from the germline V gene are MGHRA and YSYEKL. The CDR3 runs to 16 residues. J lost 6 bases, V lost 0 bases, and 3 bases had no gene match. The CDR3 bases are TGCGCCAGCAGCCAAGAGGAACTAGCGGGAGGGGATACGCAGTATTTT. This encodes CASSQEELAGGDTQYF.

The rearrangement links TRBV7-9 to TRBJ1-1; 8 bases agree with TRBD1. CDR1 and CDR2 from the germline V gene are SEHNR and FQNEAQ (reference sequence). The CDR3 loop spans 12 amino acids. Trimming removed 5 bases from V and 6 bases from J; junction bases left unmatched: 2. The CDR3 coding sequence is TGTGCCAGCAGCGCAGGGGGCCCTGAAGCTTTCTTT. Its translation is CASSAGGPEAFF.

This clone was counted between two and nine times. The rearrangement links TRBV2 to TRBJ1-1, with a weak D call TRBD1 (5 bases). Germline-derived CDR1 and CDR2 are SNHLY and FYNNEI. This CDR3 is built from 12 residues. V was shortened by 6 bases and J by 11 bases, with 16 bases between the two germline ends. The CDR3 loop reads CASREGWDSAFF. The CDR3 DNA sequence: TGTGCCAGCAGGGAGGGGTGGGATAGCGCTTTCTTT.

The chain recombines TRBV27 with TRBJ2-1, with TRBD2 matching over 13 bases. Per the germline V gene, CDR1 is MNHEY and CDR2 is SMNVEV (reference sequence). This CDR3 contains 16 residues. J gave up 4 bases and V 5 bases, and 5 bases lay outside the gene matches. The CDR3 bases are TGTGCCAGCAGTATGACTAGCGGGGGGCATTACAATGAGCAGTTCTTC. Translation gives CASSMTSGGHYNEQFF.

In DNA form, the CDR3 reads TGTGCCAGCAGCTTCCAGACAGGTTACGGGTTTACTGAAGCTTTCTTT. Translating it yields CASSFQTGYGFTEAFF. The chain carries TRBV7-1 and TRBJ1-1; possible D gene TRBD1, 6 bases. TRBV7-1 falls under the ORF class, with uncertain function. This CDR3 is 16 amino acids long. Trimming took off 4 bases at V and 5 bases at J, with 20 bases between the two ends.

V usage is TRBV4-3 and J usage is TRBJ1-3; D is uncertain. V lost 1 base and J lost 0, with 10 bases in between. The CDR3 spans 16 residues. Looked up from germline, CDR1 is LGHNA and CDR2 is YSLEER. The CDR3 loop reads CASSQGTGNSGNTIYF. The CDR3 DNA sequence: TGCGCCAGCAGCCAAGGGACTGGCAACTCTGGAAACACCATATATTTT.

This sequence joins TRBV7-9 and TRBJ2-7; 11 bases map to TRBD2. The germline gives CDR1 SEHNR, CDR2 FQNEAQ (reference sequence). The CDR3 loop spans 15 amino acids. The V and J ends lost 3 bases and 3 bases, in that order; junction bases with no gene match: 4. The CDR3 is CASSFAGTSGYEQYF. CDR3 DNA sequence: TGTGCCAGCAGCTTTGCCGGGACTAGCGGCTACGAGCAGTACTTC.

This clone was counted only a few times. This chain connects TRBV19 to TRBJ1-1; D remains ambiguous. Germline CDR1 reads LNHDA; CDR2 reads SQIVND (reference sequence). The CDR3 has 13 residues. Trimming removed 5 bases at V and 5 bases at J, with 12 bases between. CDR3 residues: CASSWTGRTEAFF. In nucleotides, the CDR3 is TGTGCCAGTAGTTGGACGGGAAGAACTGAAGCTTTCTTT.

The chain combines TRBV7-9 with TRBJ1-1, with 7 bases identical to TRBD1. CDR1 SEHNR and CDR2 FQNEAQ come from the germline V gene (reference sequence). The CDR3 contains 14 residues. V was pared by 4 bases and J by 4 bases, with 6 bases of the junction left unmatched. The CDR3 is CASSSDRETTEAFF. The CDR3, as DNA: TGTGCCAGCAGCTCAGACAGGGAGACCACTGAAGCTTTCTTT.

The chain combines TRBV14 with TRBJ2-4; no reliable D call. The CDR3 has 12 residues. The V gene lost 1 base and the J gene lost 2 bases, with 0 bases spanning the gap. Looked up from germline, CDR1 is SGHDN and CDR2 is FVKESK. CDR3 residues: CASSQAKNIQYF. The CDR3 DNA reads TGTGCCAGCAGCCAAGCCAAAAACATTCAGTACTTC.

The J gene is TRBJ2-7, the V gene TRBV4-1; D may be TRBD1 (5 bases). The CDR3 is made up of 15 amino acids. CDR1 is MGHRA and CDR2 is YSYEKL in the germline V gene. Deletions cut 0 bases from V and 4 bases from J, with 13 bases between. The CDR3 spells CASSQDQGYRYEQYF. The CDR3 nucleotides are TGCGCCAGCAGCCAAGATCAAGGGTACAGGTACGAGCAGTACTTC.

This chain uses TRBV4-1 with TRBJ2-7, with TRBD2 as a possible D gene (5 bases). Germline CDR1 reads MGHRA; CDR2 reads YSYEKL. The CDR3 is 13 residues long. Trimming removed 1 base at V and 2 bases at J, with 6 bases between. CDR3 in DNA: TGCGCCAGCAGCCAAGGGACTCCCTACGAGCAGTACTTC. Residues: CASSQGTPYEQYF.

The rearrangement links TRBV4-1 to TRBJ2-7; D is tentatively TRBD1 or TRBD2 (5 bases each). The V gene's germline CDR1 is MGHRA and CDR2 YSYEKL. The V gene lost 1 base and the J gene lost 6 bases, with 16 bases spanning the gap. The CDR3 covers 15 residues. The CDR3 protein is CASSQVRQGVGEQYF. In DNA form, the CDR3 reads TGCGCCAGCAGCCAAGTTCGCCAGGGAGTCGGCGAGCAGTACTTC.

This rearrangement joins TRBV9 to TRBJ2-3; 8 bases map to TRBD2. With V trimmed by 4 bases and J by 2 bases, 12 bases remained unmatched. Germline values: CDR1 SGDLS, CDR2 YYNGEE. This CDR3 has 17 residues. The DNA of the CDR3 is TGTGCCAGCAGCCCCCGGGGGGGGACTAGGTACACAGATACGCAGTATTTT. Translating it yields CASSPRGGTRYTDTQYF.

The chain joins TRBV7-3 to TRBJ1-1; tentative D call: TRBD1 (5 bases). This CDR3 spans 15 amino acids. CDR1 is SGHTA and CDR2 is FQGTGA in the germline V gene. V lost 11 bases to trimming and J lost 2 bases, with 21 bases between them. The CDR3 here is CARSRVQVANTEAFF. The CDR3 DNA is TGTGCCCGCTCCAGGGTACAGGTCGCCAACACTGAAGCTTTCTTT.

The chain is built from TRBV4-3 and TRBJ2-6; 7 nucleotides align to TRBD2. V gave up 2 bases and J gave up 2 bases; unmatched junction bases: 9. The germline V gene has CDR1 LGHNA and CDR2 YSLEER. This CDR3 region has 18 residues. CDR3 sequence: CASSQHYPAGAGANVLTF. The DNA of the CDR3 is TGCGCCAGCAGCCAACATTACCCGGCGGGGGCTGGGGCCAACGTCCTGACTTTC.